This section outlines one T cell receptor (beta chain) sequence together with its context. The data originate from a study of blood T cell repertoires in COVID-19. Some clones are missing from TCRdb's copy, which holds only in-frame ones; the method was immunoSEQ multiplex PCR. This table holds 220,000 or so clones, around 83% found once. Seattle enrolled patients during active infection and tracked them longitudinally. There are 14 residues in the CDR3. Germline CDR1 PRHDT, CDR2 FYEKMQ (reference sequence). The V end was cut by 0 bases, the J end by 4 bases, with 7 bases between. The chain has TRBV13 and TRBJ1-5, with D possibly matching TRBD1 (5 bases). The sequence derives from a woman between 50 and 59 years old with COVID-19, enrolled during active disease. What was sequenced was peripheral blood. The CDR3 protein is CASSLGGGNQPQHF. CDR3 nucleotides: TGTGCCAGCAGCTTAGGGGGGGGAAATCAGCCCCAGCATTTT.